These T cell receptor beta chains were read from a single sample in a study of T cells in Graves' hyperthyroidism and ophthalmopathy. TCRdb re-called the multiplex PCR reads through MiXCR, storing one row per CDR3 protein. The table has around 600,000 distinct CDR3 sequences, around a sixth seen once. The sample was blood. Receptor source: a woman in her 30s with Graves' hyperthyroidism. Each CDR3 is given with its conserved first and last residue. A D gene is named only where the DNA matches it firmly. A clone size is listed for some rows: how often the clone was seen (once, few, many), or a class if it is expanded.

j_gene: TRBJ2-7; v_gene: TRBV27; d_gene: -; abundance: many; CDR3nt: TGTGCCAGCAGTTTTTCGCCTTCCGGGACCTACGAGCAGTACTTC; CDR3aa: CASSFSPSGTYEQYF
j_gene: TRBJ2-7; v_gene: TRBV20-1; d_gene: TRBD2; abundance: -; CDR3nt: TGCAGTGCTATTCCCGGACTAGCGGTAACAAGCTCCTACGAGCAGTACTTC; CDR3aa: CSAIPGLAVTSSYEQYF
j_gene: TRBJ2-7; v_gene: TRBV2; d_gene: -; abundance: many; CDR3nt: TGTGCCAGCAGTGAAGGCATGGCAGTACTCTCCTACGAGCAGTACTTC; CDR3aa: CASSEGMAVLSYEQYF
j_gene: TRBJ2-3; v_gene: TRBV6-1; d_gene: -; abundance: few; CDR3nt: TGTGCCAGCATTTCTACAGGGCGGTCCACAGATACGCAGTATTTT; CDR3aa: CASISTGRSTDTQYF
j_gene: TRBJ2-2; v_gene: TRBV19; d_gene: TRBD2; abundance: few; CDR3nt: TGTGCCAGTAGTGGTAGGACTAGCAGATACACCGGGGAGCTGTTTTTT; CDR3aa: CASSGRTSRYTGELFF
j_gene: TRBJ2-6; v_gene: TRBV29-1; d_gene: -; abundance: -; CDR3nt: TGCAGCGTTGAGAGGGCCCTGGGTGGGGCCAACGTCCTGACTTTC; CDR3aa: CSVERALGGANVLTF
j_gene: TRBJ1-4; v_gene: TRBV2; d_gene: -; abundance: many; CDR3nt: TGTGCCAGCATGTCGGCGACAACTAATGAAAAACTGTTTTTT; CDR3aa: CASMSATTNEKLFF
j_gene: TRBJ2-2; v_gene: TRBV6-5; d_gene: -; abundance: -; CDR3nt: TGTGCCAGCAGTTACTCCTCACTTACCGGGGAGCTGTTTTTT; CDR3aa: CASSYSSLTGELFF
j_gene: TRBJ2-1; v_gene: TRBV5-1; d_gene: TRBD2; abundance: -; CDR3nt: TGCGCCAGCAGCTCGGAAACCGGGACTAGCGACAATGAGCAGTTCTTC; CDR3aa: CASSSETGTSDNEQFF
j_gene: TRBJ2-2; v_gene: TRBV11-3; d_gene: TRBD2; abundance: many; CDR3nt: TGTGCCAGCAGCTTCGGCGGGAGGCCCGGGGAGCTGTTTTTT; CDR3aa: CASSFGGRPGELFF
j_gene: TRBJ2-3; v_gene: TRBV12-5; d_gene: -; abundance: many; CDR3nt: TGTGCTAGTGGTTTGATCCCTTCTGCAGATACGCAGTATTTT; CDR3aa: CASGLIPSADTQYF
j_gene: TRBJ1-1; v_gene: TRBV19; d_gene: -; abundance: many; CDR3nt: TGTGCCACTCAGAGGGGCCCCGGCTCTGAAGCTTTCTTT; CDR3aa: CATQRGPGSEAFF
j_gene: TRBJ2-7; v_gene: TRBV7-2; d_gene: TRBD1; abundance: many; CDR3nt: TGTGCCAGCAGCTCCGGGACAGGGGTCCGTCACGAGCAGTACTTC; CDR3aa: CASSSGTGVRHEQYF
j_gene: TRBJ2-3; v_gene: TRBV28; d_gene: -; abundance: many; CDR3nt: TGTGCCAGCAGGTCTCAAGGGGTGGCAGATACGCAGTATTTT; CDR3aa: CASRSQGVADTQYF
j_gene: TRBJ1-6; v_gene: TRBV10-3; d_gene: TRBD1; abundance: many; CDR3nt: TGTGCCATCAAGGGACAGGGGGCAGATAATTCACCCCTCCACTTT; CDR3aa: CAIKGQGADNSPLHF
j_gene: TRBJ2-7; v_gene: TRBV7-9; d_gene: TRBD2; abundance: -; CDR3nt: TGTGCCAGCAGCTTAGGTCCCGCTAGCGGGAGTAACGACGAGCAGTACTTC; CDR3aa: CASSLGPASGSNDEQYF
j_gene: TRBJ2-1; v_gene: TRBV7-3; d_gene: TRBD2; abundance: few; CDR3nt: TGTGCCAGCAGCTCGCTCGGCGGGGGGTCCTACAATGAGCAGTTCTTC; CDR3aa: CASSSLGGGSYNEQFF
j_gene: TRBJ2-1; v_gene: TRBV18; d_gene: TRBD2; abundance: -; CDR3nt: TGTGCCAGCTCACCAGGCAGTAGCGGGATTTCGAATGAGCAGTTCTTC; CDR3aa: CASSPGSSGISNEQFF
j_gene: TRBJ2-3; v_gene: TRBV5-1; d_gene: TRBD2; abundance: many; CDR3nt: TGCGCCAGCAGCTTAAATAGCGGGAGAGGTGAAACAGATACGCAGTATTTT; CDR3aa: CASSLNSGRGETDTQYF
j_gene: TRBJ1-4; v_gene: TRBV9; d_gene: -; abundance: few; CDR3nt: TGTGCCAGCAGCGTAGGCCCTCGAGGGGGGAATGAAAAACTGTTTTTT; CDR3aa: CASSVGPRGGNEKLFF
j_gene: TRBJ2-7; v_gene: TRBV5-1; d_gene: TRBD1; abundance: -; CDR3nt: TGCGCCAGCAGCTTGGAAGGGGGCGCGGGCTTGAGGGGCCGTCGGTGCGAGCAGTACTTC; CDR3aa: CASSLEGGAGLRGRRCEQYF
j_gene: TRBJ2-7; v_gene: TRBV20-1; d_gene: -; abundance: many; CDR3nt: TGCAGTGCTAGAGATCAGTCCCACGAGCAGTACTTC; CDR3aa: CSARDQSHEQYF
j_gene: TRBJ1-1; v_gene: TRBV24-1; d_gene: -; abundance: -; CDR3nt: TGTGCCACCTCTTTCGGGGGGAACACTGAAGCTTTCTTT; CDR3aa: CATSFGGNTEAFF
j_gene: TRBJ2-3; v_gene: TRBV9; d_gene: TRBD2; abundance: -; CDR3nt: TGTGCCAGCACAAGCGGGGGAACCACAGATACGCAGTATTTT; CDR3aa: CASTSGGTTDTQYF
j_gene: TRBJ1-2; v_gene: TRBV6-5; d_gene: -; abundance: -; CDR3nt: TGTGCCAGCAGTTACTCGCAGACGGGGGAGTGGGGCTACACCTTC; CDR3aa: CASSYSQTGEWGYTF
j_gene: TRBJ1-2; v_gene: TRBV30; d_gene: -; abundance: many; CDR3nt: TGTGCCTGGTCGGGGAAGACAGAGCTGGATGGCTACACCTTC; CDR3aa: CAWSGKTELDGYTF
j_gene: TRBJ2-6; v_gene: TRBV29-1; d_gene: TRBD1; abundance: once; CDR3nt: TGCAGCGCCAGGACAGGGGCTAGCTCTGGGGCCAACGTCCTGACTTTC; CDR3aa: CSARTGASSGANVLTF